This TCR beta chain is drawn from a study of blood T cell repertoires in COVID-19. For the study at large: The United States, Italy and Spain provided the acute and convalescent COVID-19 samples. The cDNA or gDNA used as material had been derived from T cells, B-cell-depleted T cells, or PBMCs.

V was cut by 3 bases and J by 1 base, with 11 bases left in between. This CDR3 is built from 15 residues. CDR1 LNHDA and CDR2 SQIVND come from the germline V gene (reference sequence). As processed by the authors: Amplification from reference gene primers served as the basis for estimated nucleated cell counts. The method was immunoSEQ multiplex PCR; TCRdb's version includes in-frame clones alone and lacks a portion of them. Clone size and V and J calls were adopted from that table, with D and trimming inferred from the DNA. The sample shows 310,000 or so clones, roughly 90% of them seen only once. The chain is built from TRBV19 and TRBJ2-3, with D possibly TRBD1 on 6 matching bases. Specimen: peripheral blood. This clonotype was obtained from a woman aged 45-59 years who had recovered from COVID-19. CDR3 DNA: TGTGCCAGTAGTATCCCTAAGGGGGGCACAGATACGCAGTATTTT. This codes for CASSIPKGGTDTQYF.